This is a list of T cell receptor beta chains from one sample in a study of beta chain features in type 1 diabetes. Only in-frame clones appear in the TCRdb table, and some are missing; sequencing was by immunoSEQ multiplex PCR. Here the sample spans more than 150,000 clones, more than 9.5% being singletons. The sequencing sample was made of central memory CD4+ T cells from blood. The source is a man aged 18 to 35 in good health. CDR3s include the opening cysteine and the closing phenylalanine or tryptophan. D genes are given only for firm matches. The listing skips clone size in some rows; elsewhere it reads once, few, many or a size class.

TRBV4-2	TRBD1	TRBJ2-3	many	CASSQVWTGGTDTQYF	TGTGCCAGCAGCCAAGTTTGGACAGGGGGCACAGATACGCAGTATTTT
TRBV25-1	NA	TRBJ1-1	NA	CASSEQGREDTEAFF	TGTGCCAGCAGTGAACAGGGGAGGGAGGACACTGAAGCTTTCTTT
TRBV29-1	TRBD1	TRBJ2-2	NA	CSGETGINTGELFF	TGCAGCGGGGAGACAGGGATTAACACCGGGGAGCTGTTTTTT
TRBV2	NA	TRBJ2-1	few	CASRTRTYNEQFF	TGTGCCAGCAGAACCAGGACCTACAATGAGCAGTTCTTC
TRBV23-1	NA	TRBJ2-3	NA	CASKEAPRGSTDTQYF	TGCGCCAGCAAGGAGGCTCCGAGGGGAAGCACAGATACGCAGTATTTT
TRBV7-9	TRBD1	TRBJ2-7	NA	CASSSEGALSYEQYF	TGTGCCAGCAGCTCCGAGGGGGCCCTGAGCTACGAGCAGTACTTC
TRBV7-2	TRBD1	TRBJ2-5	NA	CASSSRPGQGKTQYF	TGTGCCAGCTCATCTCGACCGGGACAGGGAAAGACCCAGTACTTC
TRBV14	TRBD2	TRBJ2-5	NA	CASSQNPGLAGGVETQYF	TGTGCCAGCAGCCAAAATCCCGGACTAGCGGGAGGTGTCGAGACCCAGTACTTC
TRBV4-2	TRBD1	TRBJ2-2	few	CASRRGDRVTGELFF	TGTGCCAGCAGGAGAGGGGACAGGGTCACCGGGGAGCTGTTTTTT
TRBV7-3	TRBD2	TRBJ2-1	NA	CASSRTSGVSYNEQFF	TGTGCCAGCAGCCGGACTAGCGGGGTCTCCTACAATGAGCAGTTCTTC
TRBV7-2	TRBD1	TRBJ1-1	NA	CASSFRGRGNTEAFF	TGTGCCAGCAGCTTCAGGGGGCGCGGGAACACTGAAGCTTTCTTT
TRBV18	TRBD1	TRBJ2-4	few	CASSQGQEKNIQYF	TGTGCCAGCTCACAAGGACAGGAGAAGAACATTCAGTACTTC
TRBV21-1	NA	TRBJ2-3	few	CASSKVAGGFGTDTQYF	TGTGCCAGCAGCAAAGTGGCAGGGGGCTTTGGGACAGATACGCAGTATTTT
TRBV14	TRBD2	TRBJ2-2	few	CASSLRTSRTGELFF	TGTGCCAGCAGCCTAAGGACTAGTCGGACCGGGGAGCTGTTTTTT